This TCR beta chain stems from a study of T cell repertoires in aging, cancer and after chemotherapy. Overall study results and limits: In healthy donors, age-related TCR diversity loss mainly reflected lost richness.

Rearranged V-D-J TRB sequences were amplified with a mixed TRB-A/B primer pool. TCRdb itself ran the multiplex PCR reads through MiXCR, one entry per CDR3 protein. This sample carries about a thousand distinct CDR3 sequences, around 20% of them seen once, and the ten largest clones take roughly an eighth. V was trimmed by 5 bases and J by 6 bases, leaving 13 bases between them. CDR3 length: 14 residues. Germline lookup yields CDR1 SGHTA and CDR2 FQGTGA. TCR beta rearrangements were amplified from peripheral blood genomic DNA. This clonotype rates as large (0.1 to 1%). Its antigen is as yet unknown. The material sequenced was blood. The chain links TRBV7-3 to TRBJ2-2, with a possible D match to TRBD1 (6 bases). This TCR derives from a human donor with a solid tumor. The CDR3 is CASSPRDRPGELFF. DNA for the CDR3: TGTGCCAGCAGCCCCCGTGACAGGCCCGGGGAGCTGTTTTTT.